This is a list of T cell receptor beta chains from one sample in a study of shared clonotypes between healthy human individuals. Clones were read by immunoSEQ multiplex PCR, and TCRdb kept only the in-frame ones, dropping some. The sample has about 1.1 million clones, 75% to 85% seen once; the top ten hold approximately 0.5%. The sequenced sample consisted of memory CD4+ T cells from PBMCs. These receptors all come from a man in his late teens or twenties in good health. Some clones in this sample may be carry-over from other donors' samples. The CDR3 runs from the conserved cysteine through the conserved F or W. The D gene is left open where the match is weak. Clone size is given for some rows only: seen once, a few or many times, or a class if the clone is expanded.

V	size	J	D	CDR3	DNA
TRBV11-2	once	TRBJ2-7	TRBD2	CASSRYPTSGGYEQYF	TGTGCCAGCAGCCGATATCCGACTAGCGGGGGCTACGAGCAGTACTTC
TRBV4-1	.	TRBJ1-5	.	CASSQATGSNQPQHF	TGCGCCAGCAGCCAAGCCACAGGGAGCAATCAGCCCCAGCATTTT
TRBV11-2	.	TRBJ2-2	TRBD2	CASSRRRGAGTNTGELFF	TGTGCCAGCAGCAGAAGGCGTGGAGCGGGAACCAACACCGGGGAGCTGTTTTTT
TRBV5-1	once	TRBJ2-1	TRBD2	CASSIGTSRYNEQFF	TGCGCCAGCAGCATCGGGACTAGCCGCTACAATGAGCAGTTCTTC
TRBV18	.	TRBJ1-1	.	CASSPGSGQRNTEAFF	TGTGCCAGCTCACCAGGAAGCGGACAGCGAAACACTGAAGCTTTCTTT
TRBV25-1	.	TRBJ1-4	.	CASSESRQGGEKLFF	TGTGCCAGCAGTGAATCCCGCCAGGGAGGGGAAAAACTGTTTTTT
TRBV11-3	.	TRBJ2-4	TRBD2	CASSLGGLDNIQYF	TGTGCCAGCAGCTTAGGTGGACTAGACAACATTCAGTACTTC
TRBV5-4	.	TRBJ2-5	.	CASSSPGPQETQYF	TGTGCCAGCAGTTCTCCGGGACCGCAAGAGACCCAGTACTTC
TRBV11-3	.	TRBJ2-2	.	CASSLAFGGAGELFF	TGTGCCAGCAGCTTAGCCTTCGGGGGAGCCGGGGAGCTGTTTTTT
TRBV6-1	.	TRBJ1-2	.	CASSDGRGAGRYTF	TGTGCCAGCAGTGACGGCCGGGGGGCGGGTCGCTACACCTTC
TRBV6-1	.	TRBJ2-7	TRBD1	CAIRETGISYEQYF	TGTGCCATCAGGGAGACAGGGATCTCCTACGAGCAGTACTTC
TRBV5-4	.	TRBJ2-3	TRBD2	CASSLAGSGRFTDTQYF	TGTGCCAGCAGCTTGGCCGGGAGCGGGAGGTTCACAGATACGCAGTATTTT
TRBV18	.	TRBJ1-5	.	CASSPSRADGNQPQHF	TGTGCCAGCTCACCGTCCAGGGCGGATGGCAATCAGCCCCAGCATTTT
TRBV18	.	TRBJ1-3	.	CASSPRGSAVADRNTIYF	TGTGCCAGCTCTCCCCGGGGCAGCGCGGTCGCCGACCGAAACACCATATATTTT
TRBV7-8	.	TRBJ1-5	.	CASSLTVGSNQPQHF	TGTGCCAGCAGCTTAACGGTGGGCAGCAATCAGCCCCAGCATTTT
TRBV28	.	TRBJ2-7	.	CASSLSGAYEQYF	TGTGCCAGCAGTTTATCGGGGGCCTACGAGCAGTACTTC
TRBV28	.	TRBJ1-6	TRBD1	CASSRQGGFSPLHF	TGTGCCAGCAGCCGACAGGGGGGATTTTCACCCCTCCACTTT
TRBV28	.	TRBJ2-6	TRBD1	CASSDRQGAGANVLTF	TGTGCCAGCAGTGACCGACAGGGGGCTGGGGCCAACGTCCTGACTTTC
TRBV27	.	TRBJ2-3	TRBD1	CASSFNRGRSTDTQYF	TGTGCCAGCAGTTTCAACAGGGGGCGGAGCACAGATACGCAGTATTTT
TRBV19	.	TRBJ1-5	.	CASRDRINQPQHF	TGTGCCAGTCGCGACAGAATCAATCAGCCCCAGCATTTT
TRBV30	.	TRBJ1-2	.	CAWSGSGGYTF	TGTGCCTGGTCAGGGTCTGGTGGCTACACCTTC
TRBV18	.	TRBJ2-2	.	CASSRGLAVTGELFF	TGTGCCAGCTCACGGGGGCTAGCGGTCACCGGGGAGCTGTTTTTT
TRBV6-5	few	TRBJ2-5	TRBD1	CASSPRTGGRTQYF	TGTGCCAGCAGTCCCCGGACAGGGGGCAGGACCCAGTACTTC
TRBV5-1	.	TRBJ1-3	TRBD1	CASSLDRGTPGNTIYF	TGCGCCAGCAGCTTGGACAGGGGGACCCCTGGAAACACCATATATTTT
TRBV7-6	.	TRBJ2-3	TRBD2	CASSLVAGVLDTQYF	TGTGCCAGCAGCTTAGTAGCGGGAGTCTTGGATACGCAGTATTTT
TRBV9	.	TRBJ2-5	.	CASSVGPLHRETQYF	TGTGCCAGCAGCGTCGGGCCTCTTCACCGGGAGACCCAGTACTTC
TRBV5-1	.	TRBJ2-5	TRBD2	CASSPRTSGREETQYF	TGCGCCAGCAGCCCTCGGACTAGCGGGAGGGAAGAGACCCAGTACTTC
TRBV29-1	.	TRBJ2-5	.	CSVGELLEGTGQETQYF	TGCAGCGTTGGGGAACTTTTGGAGGGGACGGGCCAAGAGACCCAGTACTTC
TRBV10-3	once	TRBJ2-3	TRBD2	CAISESYSGRTDTQYF	TGTGCCATCAGTGAGTCGTATAGCGGGAGGACAGATACGCAGTATTTT
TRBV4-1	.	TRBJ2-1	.	CASSQDWENEQFF	TGCGCCAGCAGCCAAGACTGGGAGAATGAGCAGTTCTTC
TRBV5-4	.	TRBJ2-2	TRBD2	CASSPPSGPNTGELFF	TGTGCCAGCAGCCCTCCTAGCGGACCGAACACCGGGGAGCTGTTTTTT
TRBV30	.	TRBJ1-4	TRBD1	CAWDRQGAGEKLFF	TGTGCCTGGGATCGACAGGGGGCCGGCGAAAAACTGTTTTTT
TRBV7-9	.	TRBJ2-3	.	CASSLGVYGSILDTQYF	TGTGCCAGCAGCTTAGGAGTTTACGGGAGCATTTTGGATACGCAGTATTTT
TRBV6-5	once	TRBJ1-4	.	CASSNPPEKLFF	TGTGCCAGCAGCAACCCCCCTGAAAAACTGTTTTTT
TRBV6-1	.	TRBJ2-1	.	CASYPVGLGNEQFF	TGTGCCAGTTATCCCGTGGGGCTAGGGAATGAGCAGTTCTTC
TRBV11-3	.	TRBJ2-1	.	CASSRSPGSNEQFF	TGTGCCAGCAGCCGCTCCCCGGGGTCGAATGAGCAGTTCTTC
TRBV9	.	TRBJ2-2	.	CASSGRVNTGELFF	TGTGCCAGCAGCGGGAGGGTGAACACCGGGGAGCTGTTTTTT
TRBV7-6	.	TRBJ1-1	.	CASSLDDTEAFF	TGTGCCAGCAGCTTAGATGACACTGAAGCTTTCTTT
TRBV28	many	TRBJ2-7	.	CASKRDGNSYEQYF	TGTGCCAGCAAAAGGGACGGCAACTCCTACGAGCAGTACTTC
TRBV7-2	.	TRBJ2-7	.	CASSLGGAGSYEQYF	TGTGCCAGCAGCTTAGGAGGAGCAGGGTCCTACGAGCAGTACTTC
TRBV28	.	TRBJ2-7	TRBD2	CASSSRTSGQYYEQYF	TGTGCCAGCAGTTCCAGGACTAGCGGCCAGTACTACGAGCAGTACTTC
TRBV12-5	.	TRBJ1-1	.	CASGLVRGPGEAFF	TGTGCTAGTGGTTTGGTACGGGGCCCCGGTGAAGCTTTCTTT
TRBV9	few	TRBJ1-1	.	CASSADRMNTEAFF	TGTGCCAGCAGTGCGGACAGAATGAACACTGAAGCTTTCTTT
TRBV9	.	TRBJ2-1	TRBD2	CASSPRAAGVDEQFF	TGTGCCAGCAGCCCCAGAGCAGCGGGAGTTGATGAGCAGTTCTTC
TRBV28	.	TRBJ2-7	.	CASSPLGLGAYEQYF	TGTGCCAGCAGTCCCCTGGGGTTGGGGGCCTACGAGCAGTACTTC
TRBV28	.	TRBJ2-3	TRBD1	CASLTGGTDTQYF	TGTGCCAGCCTGACAGGGGGCACAGATACGCAGTATTTT
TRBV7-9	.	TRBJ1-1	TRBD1	CAAGGATEAFF	TGTGCCGCAGGGGGGGCCACTGAAGCTTTCTTT
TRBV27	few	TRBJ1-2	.	CASSLGAGLGYTF	TGTGCCAGCAGTTTGGGGGCCGGGCTCGGCTACACCTTC
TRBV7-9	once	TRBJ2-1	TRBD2	CASSSKLGTSAHNEQFF	TGTGCCAGCAGCTCAAAATTGGGGACTAGCGCACACAATGAGCAGTTCTTC